This T cell receptor (beta chain) was recorded in a study of shared clonotypes between healthy human individuals. Replicate PCRs run on unsorted PBMC used 300 to 350 ng DNA, which was approximately 29,000 T cell genomes. Sequencing used immunoSEQ multiplex PCR; TCRdb keeps in-frame clones, though not all of them. The repertoire consists of hundreds of thousands of clones, with 70% to 80% occurring once and the leading ten covering over 10%. This CDR3 comprises 16 residues. The germline V gene has CDR1 MGHRA and CDR2 YSYEKL. V lost 2 bases and J lost 0, with 14 bases in between. A note on this clone: A much larger clone differs by one base, so this may be a read error.

This TCR was recovered from a woman between 35 and 50 years old in good health. Some clones in this sample may be carry-over from other donors' samples. The genes are TRBV4-1 and TRBJ2-7; TRBD2 might be the D (6 bases). Sequenced material: PBMCs. This CDR3 is CASSQRGGMGSYEQYF. The CDR3 DNA sequence: TGCGCCAGCAGCCAACGTGGGGGGATGGGCTCCTACGAGCAGTACTTC.